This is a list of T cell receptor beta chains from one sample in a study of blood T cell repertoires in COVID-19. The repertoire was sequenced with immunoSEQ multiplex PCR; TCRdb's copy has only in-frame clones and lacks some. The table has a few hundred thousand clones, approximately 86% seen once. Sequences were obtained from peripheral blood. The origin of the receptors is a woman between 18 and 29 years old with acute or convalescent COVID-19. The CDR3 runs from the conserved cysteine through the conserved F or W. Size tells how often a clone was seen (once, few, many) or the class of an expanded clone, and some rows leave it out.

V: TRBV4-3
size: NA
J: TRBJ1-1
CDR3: CASSQVMNTEAFF

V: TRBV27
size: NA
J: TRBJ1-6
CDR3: CASTNGDRDNSPLHF

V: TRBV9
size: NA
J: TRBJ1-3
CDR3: CASSVVADRSGNTIYF

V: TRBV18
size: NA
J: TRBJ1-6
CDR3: CASSPPGTRLNSPLHF

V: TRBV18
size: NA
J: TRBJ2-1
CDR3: CASSEREGSYNEQFF

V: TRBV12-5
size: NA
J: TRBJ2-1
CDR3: CASGFTSGPGNEQFF

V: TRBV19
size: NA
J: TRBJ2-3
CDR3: CASSPRGTGSTDTQYF

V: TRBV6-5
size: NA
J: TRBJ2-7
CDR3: CATNRGLETYEQYF

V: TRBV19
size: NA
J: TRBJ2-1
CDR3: CASSPGGYNEQFF

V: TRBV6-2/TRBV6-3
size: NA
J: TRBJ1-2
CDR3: CASSYFGGDGYTF

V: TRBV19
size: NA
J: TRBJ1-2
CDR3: CASMSTPRSGGYTF

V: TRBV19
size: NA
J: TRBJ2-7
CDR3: CASSTPTSGSSYEQYF

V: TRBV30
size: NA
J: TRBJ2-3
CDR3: CAWSRLPSSGSTDTQYF

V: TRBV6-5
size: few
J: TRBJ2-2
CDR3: CASYFSGRGTGELFF

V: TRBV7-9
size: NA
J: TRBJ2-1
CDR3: CASSLTSYDNEQFF

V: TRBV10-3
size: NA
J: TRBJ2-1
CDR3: CAISPTALDNEQFF

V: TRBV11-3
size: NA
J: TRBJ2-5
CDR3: CASSPGLAGIQETQYF

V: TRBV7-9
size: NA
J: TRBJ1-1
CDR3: CASSQATNVNTEAFF

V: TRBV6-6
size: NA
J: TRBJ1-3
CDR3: CASSPQLPGSPGNTIYF

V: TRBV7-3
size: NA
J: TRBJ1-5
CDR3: CASSPDRNQPQHF